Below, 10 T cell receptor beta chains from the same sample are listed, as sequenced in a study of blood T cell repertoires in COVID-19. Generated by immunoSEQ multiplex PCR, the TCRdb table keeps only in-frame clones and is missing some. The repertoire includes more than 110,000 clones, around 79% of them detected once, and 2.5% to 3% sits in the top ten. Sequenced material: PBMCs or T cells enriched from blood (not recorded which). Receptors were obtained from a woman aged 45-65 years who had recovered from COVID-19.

The CDR3 sequence: CASMDKPNYGYTF. The DNA of the CDR3 is TGCGCCAGCATGGACAAGCCTAACTATGGCTACACCTTC. The chain combines TRBV10-2 with TRBJ1-2; TRBD1 might be the D (5 bases). CDR3 length: 13 amino acids. Germline assignment: CDR1 WSHSY and CDR2 SAAADI. The V end lost 7 bases, the J end lost 0 bases, and 9 bases lay between the germline ends.

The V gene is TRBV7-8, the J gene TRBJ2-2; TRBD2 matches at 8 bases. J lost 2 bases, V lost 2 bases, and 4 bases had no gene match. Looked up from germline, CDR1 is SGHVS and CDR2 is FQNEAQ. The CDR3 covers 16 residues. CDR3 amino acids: CASSLTGGDNTGELFF. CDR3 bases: TGTGCCAGCAGCTTAACGGGGGGGGACAACACCGGGGAGCTGTTTTTT. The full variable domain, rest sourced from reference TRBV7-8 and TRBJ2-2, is GAGVSQSPRYKVAKRGQDVALRCDPISGHVSLFWYQQALGQGPEFLTYFQNEAQLDKSGLPSDRFFAERPEGSVSTLKIQRTQQEDSAVYLCASSLTGGDNTGELFFGEGSRLTVL.

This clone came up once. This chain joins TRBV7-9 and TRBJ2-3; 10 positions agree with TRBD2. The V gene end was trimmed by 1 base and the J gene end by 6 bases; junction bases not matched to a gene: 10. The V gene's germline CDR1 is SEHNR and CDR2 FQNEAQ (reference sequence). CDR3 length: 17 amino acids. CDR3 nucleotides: TGTGCCAGCAGCTTAGATCTCCTAGCGGGGGCGGGGGATACGCAGTATTTT. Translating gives CASSLDLLAGAGDTQYF.

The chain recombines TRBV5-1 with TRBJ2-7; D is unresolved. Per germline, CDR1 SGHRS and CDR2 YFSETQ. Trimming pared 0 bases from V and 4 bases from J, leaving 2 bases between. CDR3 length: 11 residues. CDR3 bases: TGCGCCAGCAGCTTGGCTTACGAGCAGTACTTC. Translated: CASSLAYEQYF. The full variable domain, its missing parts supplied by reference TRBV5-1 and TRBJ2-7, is KAGVTQTPRYLIKTRGQQVTLSCSPISGHRSVSWYQQTPGQGLQFLFEYFSETQRNKGNFPGRFSGRQFSNSRSEMNVSTLELGDSALYLCASSLAYEQYFGPGTRLTVT.

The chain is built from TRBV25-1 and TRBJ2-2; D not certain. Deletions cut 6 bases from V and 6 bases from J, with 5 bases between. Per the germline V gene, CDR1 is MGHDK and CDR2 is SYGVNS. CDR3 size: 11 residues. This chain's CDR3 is CASRVAGELFF. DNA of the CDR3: TGTGCCAGCAGAGTAGCCGGGGAGCTGTTTTTT.

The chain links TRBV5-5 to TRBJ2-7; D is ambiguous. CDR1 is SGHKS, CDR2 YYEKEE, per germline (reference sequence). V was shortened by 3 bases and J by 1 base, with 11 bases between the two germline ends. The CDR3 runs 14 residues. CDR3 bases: TGTGCCAGCAGCTGGATGACAACTTCCTACGAGCAGTACTTC. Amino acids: CASSWMTTSYEQYF.

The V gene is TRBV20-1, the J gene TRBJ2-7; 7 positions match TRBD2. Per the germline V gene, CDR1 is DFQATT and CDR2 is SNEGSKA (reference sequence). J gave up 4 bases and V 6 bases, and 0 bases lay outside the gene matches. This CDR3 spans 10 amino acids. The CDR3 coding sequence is TGCAGTGCGGGGGGGTACGAGCAGTACTTC. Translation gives CSAGGYEQYF.

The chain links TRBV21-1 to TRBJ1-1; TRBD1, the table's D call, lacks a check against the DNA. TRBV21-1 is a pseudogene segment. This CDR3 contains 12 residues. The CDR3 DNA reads TGTGCCAGCAGTCCAGTAAACACTGAAGCTTTCTTT. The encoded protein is CASSPVNTEAFF.

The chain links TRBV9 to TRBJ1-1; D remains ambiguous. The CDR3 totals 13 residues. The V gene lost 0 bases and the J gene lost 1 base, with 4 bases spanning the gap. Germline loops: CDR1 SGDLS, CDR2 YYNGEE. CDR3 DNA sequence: TGTGCCAGCAGCGTAGATAGGAACACTGAAGCTTTCTTT. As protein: CASSVDRNTEAFF.

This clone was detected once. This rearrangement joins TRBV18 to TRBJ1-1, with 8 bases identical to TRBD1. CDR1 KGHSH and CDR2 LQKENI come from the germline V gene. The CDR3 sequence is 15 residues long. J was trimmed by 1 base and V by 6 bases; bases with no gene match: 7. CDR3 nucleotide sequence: TGTGCCAGCTCCCCCGGGGACAGGACGAACACTGAAGCTTTCTTT. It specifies CASSPGDRTNTEAFF.